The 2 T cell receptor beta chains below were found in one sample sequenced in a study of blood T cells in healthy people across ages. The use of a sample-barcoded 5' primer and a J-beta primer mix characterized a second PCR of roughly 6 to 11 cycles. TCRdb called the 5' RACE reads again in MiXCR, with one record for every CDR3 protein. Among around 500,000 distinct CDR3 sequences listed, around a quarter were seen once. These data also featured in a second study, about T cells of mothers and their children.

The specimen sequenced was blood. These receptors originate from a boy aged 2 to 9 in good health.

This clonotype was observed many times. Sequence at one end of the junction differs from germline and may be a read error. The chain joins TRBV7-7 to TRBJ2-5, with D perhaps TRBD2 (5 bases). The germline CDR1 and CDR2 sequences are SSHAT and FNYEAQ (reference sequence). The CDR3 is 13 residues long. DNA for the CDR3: TGTGCTAGCAGCGGTGGGTACCAAGAGACCCAGTACTTC. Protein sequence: CASSGGYQETQYF.

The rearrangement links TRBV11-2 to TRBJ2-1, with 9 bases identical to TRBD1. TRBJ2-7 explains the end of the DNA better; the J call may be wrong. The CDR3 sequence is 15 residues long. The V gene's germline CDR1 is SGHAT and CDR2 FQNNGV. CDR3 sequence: CASSLVGTGHYEQYF. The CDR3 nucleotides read TGTGCCAGCAGCCTCGTGGGGACAGGGCACTACGAGCAGTACTTC.